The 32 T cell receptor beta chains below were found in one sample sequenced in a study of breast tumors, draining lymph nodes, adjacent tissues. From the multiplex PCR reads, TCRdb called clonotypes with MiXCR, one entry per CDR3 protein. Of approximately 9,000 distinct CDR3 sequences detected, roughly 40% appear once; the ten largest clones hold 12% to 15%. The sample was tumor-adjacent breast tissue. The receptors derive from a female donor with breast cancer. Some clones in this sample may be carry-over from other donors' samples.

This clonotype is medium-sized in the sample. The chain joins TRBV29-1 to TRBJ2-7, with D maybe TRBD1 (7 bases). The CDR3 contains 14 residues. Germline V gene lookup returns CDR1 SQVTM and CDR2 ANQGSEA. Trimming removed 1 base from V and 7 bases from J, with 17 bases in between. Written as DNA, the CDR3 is TGCAGCGTTGAAGGTCAGTACAGGGGAGGTGAGCAGTACTTC. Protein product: CSVEGQYRGGEQYF.

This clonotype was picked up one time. In nucleotides, the CDR3 is TGTGCCAGCAGTTTCGCTAGTGTACAGGGGGGCTACGAGCAGTACTTC. Its protein is CASSFASVQGGYEQYF. V is TRBV6-6 and J is TRBJ2-7; TRBD1 matches at 8 bases. V lost 4 bases and J lost 3; bases outside the gene matches: 11. Per the germline V gene, CDR1 is MNHNY and CDR2 is SVGAGI (reference sequence). The CDR3 runs to 16 residues.

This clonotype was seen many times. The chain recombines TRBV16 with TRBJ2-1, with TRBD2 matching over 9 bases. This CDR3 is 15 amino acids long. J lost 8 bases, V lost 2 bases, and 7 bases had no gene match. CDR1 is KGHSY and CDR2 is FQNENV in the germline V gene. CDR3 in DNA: TGTGCCAGCAGCCAAAATCTACTAGCGGGTGATGAGCAGTTCTTC. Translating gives CASSQNLLAGDEQFF.

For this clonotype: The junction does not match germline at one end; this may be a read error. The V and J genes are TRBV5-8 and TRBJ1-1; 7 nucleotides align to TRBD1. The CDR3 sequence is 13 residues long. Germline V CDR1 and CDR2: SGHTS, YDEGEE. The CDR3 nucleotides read TGTGCCGGCAGTCGGACAGGGAACACTGAAGCTTTCTTT. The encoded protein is CAGSRTGNTEAFF.

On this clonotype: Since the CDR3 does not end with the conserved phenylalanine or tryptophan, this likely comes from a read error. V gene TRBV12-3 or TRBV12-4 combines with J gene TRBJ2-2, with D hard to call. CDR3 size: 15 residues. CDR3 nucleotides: TGTGCCAGCAGCTCACAGAACTTTAACATCGGGGAGCTGTTTTTA. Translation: CASSSQNFNIGELFL.

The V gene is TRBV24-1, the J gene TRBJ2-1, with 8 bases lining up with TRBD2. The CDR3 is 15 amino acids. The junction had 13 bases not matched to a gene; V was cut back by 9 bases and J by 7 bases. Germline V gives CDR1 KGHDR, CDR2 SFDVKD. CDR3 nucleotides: TGTGCCACCGGTGGTATAGCGGGAAAGTTTAATGAGCAGTTCTTC. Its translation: CATGGIAGKFNEQFF.

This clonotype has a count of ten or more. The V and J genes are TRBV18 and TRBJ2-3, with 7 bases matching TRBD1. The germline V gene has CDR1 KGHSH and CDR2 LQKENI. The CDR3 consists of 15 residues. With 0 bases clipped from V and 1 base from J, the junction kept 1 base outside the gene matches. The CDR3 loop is CASSPPQGGTDTQYF. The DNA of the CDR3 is TGTGCCAGCTCACCACCGCAGGGGGGCACAGATACGCAGTATTTT.

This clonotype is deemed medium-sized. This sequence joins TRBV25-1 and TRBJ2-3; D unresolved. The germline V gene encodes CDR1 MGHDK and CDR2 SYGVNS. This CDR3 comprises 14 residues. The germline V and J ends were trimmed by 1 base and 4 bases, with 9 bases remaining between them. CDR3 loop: CASSELVRSDTQYF. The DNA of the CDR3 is TGTGCCAGCAGTGAATTAGTTCGTTCAGATACGCAGTATTTT.

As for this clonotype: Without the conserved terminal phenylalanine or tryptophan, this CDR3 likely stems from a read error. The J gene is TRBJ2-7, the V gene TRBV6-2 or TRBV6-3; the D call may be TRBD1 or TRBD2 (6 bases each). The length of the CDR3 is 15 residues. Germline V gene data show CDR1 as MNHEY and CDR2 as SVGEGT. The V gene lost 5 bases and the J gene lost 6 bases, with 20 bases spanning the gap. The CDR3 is CASSAIQGMGGEQYY. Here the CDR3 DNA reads TGTGCCAGCAGTGCTATTCAGGGGATGGGGGGCGAGCAGTACTAC.

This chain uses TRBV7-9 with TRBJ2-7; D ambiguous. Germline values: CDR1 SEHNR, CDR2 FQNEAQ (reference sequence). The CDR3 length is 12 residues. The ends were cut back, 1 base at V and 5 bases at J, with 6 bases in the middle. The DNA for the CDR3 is TGTGCCAGCAGCTTAGATTGGGACGAGCAGTACTTC. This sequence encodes CASSLDWDEQYF.

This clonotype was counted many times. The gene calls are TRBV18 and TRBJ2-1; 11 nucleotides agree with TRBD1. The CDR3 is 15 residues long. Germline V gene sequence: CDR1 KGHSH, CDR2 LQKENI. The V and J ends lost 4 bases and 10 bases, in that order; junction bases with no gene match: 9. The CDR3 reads CASSLGQGAKIEQFF. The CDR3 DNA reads TGTGCCAGCTCACTCGGACAGGGGGCAAAAATAGAGCAGTTCTTC. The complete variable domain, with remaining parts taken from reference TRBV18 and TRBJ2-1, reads NAGVMQNPRHLVRRRGQEARLRCSPMKGHSHVYWYRQLPEEGLKFMVYLQKENIIDESGMPKERFSAEFPKEGPSILRIQQVVRGDSAAYFCASSLGQGAKIEQFFGPGTRLTVL.

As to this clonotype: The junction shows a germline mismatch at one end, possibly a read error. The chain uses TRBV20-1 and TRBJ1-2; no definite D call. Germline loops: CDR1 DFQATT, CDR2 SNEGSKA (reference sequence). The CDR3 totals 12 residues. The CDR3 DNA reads TGCGGTGCTAGAGTCTCGAACTATGGCTACACCTTC. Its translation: CGARVSNYGYTF.

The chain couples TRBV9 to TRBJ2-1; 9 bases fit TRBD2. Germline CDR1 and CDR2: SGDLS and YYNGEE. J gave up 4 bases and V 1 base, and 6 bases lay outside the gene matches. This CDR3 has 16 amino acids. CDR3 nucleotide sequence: TGTGCCAGCAGCGTATGGCTGACTAGCGGATACAATGAGCAGTTCTTC. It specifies CASSVWLTSGYNEQFF.

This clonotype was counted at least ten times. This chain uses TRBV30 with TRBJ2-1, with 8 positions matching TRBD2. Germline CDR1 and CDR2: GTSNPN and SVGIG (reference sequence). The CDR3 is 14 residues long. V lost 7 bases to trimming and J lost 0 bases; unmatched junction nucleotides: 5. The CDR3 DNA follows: TGTGCCTTCCTAGCGGGTCTCTCCTACAATGAGCAGTTCTTC. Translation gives CAFLAGLSYNEQFF.

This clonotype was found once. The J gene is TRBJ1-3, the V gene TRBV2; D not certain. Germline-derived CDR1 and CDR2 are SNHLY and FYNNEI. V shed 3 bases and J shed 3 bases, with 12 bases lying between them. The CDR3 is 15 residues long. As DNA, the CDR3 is TGTGCCAGCAGTGAGGAGGCTGGCGTTGGAAACACCATATATTTT. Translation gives CASSEEAGVGNTIYF. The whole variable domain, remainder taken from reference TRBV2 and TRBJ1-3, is EPEVTQTPSHQVTQMGQEVILRCVPISNHLYFYWYRQILGQKVEFLVSFYNNEISEKSEIFDDQFSVERPDGSNFTLKIRSTKLEDSAMYFCASSEEAGVGNTIYFGEGSWLTVV.

CDR3 in DNA: TGTGCCATCAGTGAAGTGGGTACCTCCTACGAGCAGTACTTC. Amino acids: CAISEVGTSYEQYF. The rearrangement joins TRBV10-3 to TRBJ2-7; D remains ambiguous. Deletions cut 3 bases from V and 0 bases from J, with 9 bases between. The germline V gene encodes CDR1 ENHRY and CDR2 SYGVKD. The CDR3 sequence is 14 residues long.

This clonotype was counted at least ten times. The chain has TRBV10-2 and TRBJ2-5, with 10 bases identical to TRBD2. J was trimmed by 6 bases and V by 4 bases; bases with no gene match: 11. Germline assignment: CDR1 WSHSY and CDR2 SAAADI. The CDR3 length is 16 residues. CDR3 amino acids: CASSGSSGSIKKTQYF. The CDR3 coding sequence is TGCGCCAGCAGTGGTTCTAGCGGGAGTATTAAAAAGACCCAGTACTTC.

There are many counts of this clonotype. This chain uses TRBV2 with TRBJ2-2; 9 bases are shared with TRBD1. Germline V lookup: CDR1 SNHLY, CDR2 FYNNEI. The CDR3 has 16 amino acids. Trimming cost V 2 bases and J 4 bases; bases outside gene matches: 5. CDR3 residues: CASSENRGQVTGELFF. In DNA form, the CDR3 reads TGTGCCAGCAGTGAAAACAGGGGGCAGGTCACCGGGGAGCTGTTTTTT.

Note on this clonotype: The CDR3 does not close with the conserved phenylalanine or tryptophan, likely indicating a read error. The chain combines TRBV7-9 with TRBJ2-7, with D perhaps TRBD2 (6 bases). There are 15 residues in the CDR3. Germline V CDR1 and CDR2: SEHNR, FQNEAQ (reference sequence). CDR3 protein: CDSSLAGGSTYEQYS. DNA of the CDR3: TGTGACAGCAGCTTAGCAGGAGGGTCTACCTACGAGCAGTACTCC.

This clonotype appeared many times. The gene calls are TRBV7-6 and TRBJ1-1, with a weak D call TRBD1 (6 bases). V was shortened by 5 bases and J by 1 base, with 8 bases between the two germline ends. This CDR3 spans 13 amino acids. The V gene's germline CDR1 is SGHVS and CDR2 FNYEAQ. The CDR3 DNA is TGTGCCAGCAGCAAGACAGGGAACACTGAAGCTTTCTTT. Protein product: CASSKTGNTEAFF.

The CDR3 nucleotides are TGTGCCAGCACGCCTCTGGGCGATGAGACCCAGTACTTC. It encodes CASTPLGDETQYF. The gene calls are TRBV6-1 and TRBJ2-5, with D uncertain. The V end was cut by 7 bases, the J end by 5 bases, with 14 bases between. CDR1 and CDR2 from the germline V gene are MNHNS and SASEGT. This CDR3 is built from 13 residues.

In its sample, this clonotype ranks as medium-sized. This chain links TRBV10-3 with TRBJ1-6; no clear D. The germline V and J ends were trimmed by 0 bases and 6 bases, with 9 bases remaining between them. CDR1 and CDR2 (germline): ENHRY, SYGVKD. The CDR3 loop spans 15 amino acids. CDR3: CAISESTRSNSPLHF. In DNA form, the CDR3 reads TGTGCCATCAGTGAGTCCACACGGAGTAATTCACCCCTCCACTTT.

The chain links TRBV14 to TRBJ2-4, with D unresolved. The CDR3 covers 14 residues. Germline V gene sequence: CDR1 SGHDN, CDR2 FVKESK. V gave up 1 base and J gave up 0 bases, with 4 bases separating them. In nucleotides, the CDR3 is TGTGCCAGCAGCCAAGCGGGAGCCAAAAACATTCAGTACTTC. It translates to CASSQAGAKNIQYF.

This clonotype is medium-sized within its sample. CDR3 region: CASSPGTGVDSPLHF. In nucleotides, the CDR3 is TGTGCCAGCAGCCCAGGGACAGGGGTTGATTCACCCCTCCACTTT. The chain links TRBV5-6 to TRBJ1-6; 10 bases map to TRBD1. CDR1 is SGHDT, CDR2 YYEEEE, per germline. Trimming at V came to 4 bases and at J to 8 bases, leaving 6 bases not matched to a gene. The CDR3 length is 15 residues.

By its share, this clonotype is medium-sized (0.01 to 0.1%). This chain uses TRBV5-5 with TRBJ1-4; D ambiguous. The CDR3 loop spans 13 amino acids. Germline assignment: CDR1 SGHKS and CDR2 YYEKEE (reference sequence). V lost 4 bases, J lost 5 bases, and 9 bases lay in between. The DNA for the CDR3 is TGTGCCAGCAGCCCAGGACCGAATGAAAAACTGTTTTTT. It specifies CASSPGPNEKLFF.

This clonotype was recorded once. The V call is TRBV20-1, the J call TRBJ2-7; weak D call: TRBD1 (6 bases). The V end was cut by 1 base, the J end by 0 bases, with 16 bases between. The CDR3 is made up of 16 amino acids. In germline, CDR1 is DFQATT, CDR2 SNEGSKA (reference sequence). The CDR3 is CSARARRTARSYEQYF. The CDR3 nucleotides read TGCAGTGCTAGAGCCCGGCGGACAGCCCGCTCCTACGAGCAGTACTTC.

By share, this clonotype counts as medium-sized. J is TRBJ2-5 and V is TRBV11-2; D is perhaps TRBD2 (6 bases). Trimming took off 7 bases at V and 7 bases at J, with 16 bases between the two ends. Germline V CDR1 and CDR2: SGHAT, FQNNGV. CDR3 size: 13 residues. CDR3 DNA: TGTGCCAGCAAGGAGCAGGGAGGTGGGACCCAGTACTTC. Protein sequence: CASKEQGGGTQYF.

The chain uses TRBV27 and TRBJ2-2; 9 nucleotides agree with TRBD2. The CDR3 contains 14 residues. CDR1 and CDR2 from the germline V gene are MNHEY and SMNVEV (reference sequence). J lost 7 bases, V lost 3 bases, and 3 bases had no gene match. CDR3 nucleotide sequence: TGTGCCAGCAGTTTGCGGGAGGGTTTCGGGGAGCTGTTTTTT. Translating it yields CASSLREGFGELFF.

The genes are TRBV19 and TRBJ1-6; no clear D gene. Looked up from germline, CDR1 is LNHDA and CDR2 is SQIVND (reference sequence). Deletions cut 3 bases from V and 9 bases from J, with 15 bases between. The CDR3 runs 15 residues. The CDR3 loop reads CASSMGDSRFSPLHF. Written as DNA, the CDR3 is TGTGCCAGTAGTATGGGCGACTCCCGGTTTTCACCCCTCCACTTT.

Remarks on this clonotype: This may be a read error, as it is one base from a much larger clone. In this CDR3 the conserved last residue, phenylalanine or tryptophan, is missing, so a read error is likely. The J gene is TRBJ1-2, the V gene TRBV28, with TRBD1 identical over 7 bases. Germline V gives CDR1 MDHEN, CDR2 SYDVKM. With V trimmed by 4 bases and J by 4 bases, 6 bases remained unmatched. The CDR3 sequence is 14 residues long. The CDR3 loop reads CASSSRQGAYGYTL. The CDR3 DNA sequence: TGTGCCAGCAGTTCGCGACAGGGAGCCTATGGCTACACCCTC.

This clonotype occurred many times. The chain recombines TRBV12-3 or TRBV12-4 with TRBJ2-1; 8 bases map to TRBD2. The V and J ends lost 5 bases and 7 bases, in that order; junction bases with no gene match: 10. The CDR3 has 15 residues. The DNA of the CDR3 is TGTGCCAGCAGTGGGGGGACTAGACAGGAGAATGAGCAGTTCTTC. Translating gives CASSGGTRQENEQFF.

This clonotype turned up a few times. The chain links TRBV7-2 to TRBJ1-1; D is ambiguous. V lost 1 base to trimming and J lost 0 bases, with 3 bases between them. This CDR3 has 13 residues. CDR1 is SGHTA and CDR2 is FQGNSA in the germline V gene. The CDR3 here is CASSLELNTEAFF. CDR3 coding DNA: TGTGCCAGCAGCTTAGAGCTGAACACTGAAGCTTTCTTT.